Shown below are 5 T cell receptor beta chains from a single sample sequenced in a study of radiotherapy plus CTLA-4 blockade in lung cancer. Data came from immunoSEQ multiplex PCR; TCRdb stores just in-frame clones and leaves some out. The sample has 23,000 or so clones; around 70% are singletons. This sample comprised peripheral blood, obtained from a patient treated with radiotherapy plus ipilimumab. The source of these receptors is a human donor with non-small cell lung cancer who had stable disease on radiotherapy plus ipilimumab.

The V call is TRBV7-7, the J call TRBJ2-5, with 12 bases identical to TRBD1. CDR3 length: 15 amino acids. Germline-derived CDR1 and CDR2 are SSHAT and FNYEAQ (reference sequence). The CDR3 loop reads CASGPGQGAVETQYF. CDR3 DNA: TGTGCTAGCGGCCCGGGACAGGGGGCGGTGGAGACCCAGTACTTC. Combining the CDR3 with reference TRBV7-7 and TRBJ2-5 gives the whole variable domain GAGVSQSPRYKVTKRGQDVTLRCDPISSHATLYWYQQALGQGPEFLTYFNYEAQPDKSGLPSDRFSAERPEGSISTLTIQRTEQRDSAMYRCASGPGQGAVETQYFGPGTRLLVL.

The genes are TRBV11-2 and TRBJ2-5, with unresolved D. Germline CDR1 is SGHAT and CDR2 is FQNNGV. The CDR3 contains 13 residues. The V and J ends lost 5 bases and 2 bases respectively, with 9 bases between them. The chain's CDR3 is CASSGGIQETQYF. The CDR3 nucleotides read TGTGCCAGCAGCGGCGGCATTCAAGAGACCCAGTACTTC. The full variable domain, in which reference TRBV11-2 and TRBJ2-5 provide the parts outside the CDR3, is EAGVAQSPRYKIIEKRQSVAFWCNPISGHATLYWYQQILGQGPKLLIQFQNNGVVDDSQLPKDRFSAERLKGVDSTLKIQPAKLEDSAVYLCASSGGIQETQYFGPGTRLLVL.

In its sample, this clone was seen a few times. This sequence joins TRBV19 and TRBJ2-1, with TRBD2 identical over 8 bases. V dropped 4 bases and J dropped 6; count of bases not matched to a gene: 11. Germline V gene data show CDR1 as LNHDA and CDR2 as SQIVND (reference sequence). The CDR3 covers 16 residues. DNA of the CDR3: TGTGCCAGTAGTACCACTGGGGCGGGGGGCCTCAATGAGCAGTTCTTC. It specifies CASSTTGAGGLNEQFF.

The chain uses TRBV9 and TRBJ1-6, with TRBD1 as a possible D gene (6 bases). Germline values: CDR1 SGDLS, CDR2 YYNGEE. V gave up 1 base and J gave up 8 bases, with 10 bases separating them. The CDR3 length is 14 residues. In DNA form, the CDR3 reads TGTGCCAGCAGCGTACGACAGGATTATTCACCCCTCCACTTT. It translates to CASSVRQDYSPLHF.

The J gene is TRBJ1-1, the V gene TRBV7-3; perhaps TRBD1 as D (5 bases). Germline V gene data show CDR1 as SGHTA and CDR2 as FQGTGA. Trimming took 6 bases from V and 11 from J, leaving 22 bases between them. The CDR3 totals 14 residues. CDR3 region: CASRRDAGKGRAFF. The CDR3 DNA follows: TGTGCCAGCAGACGCGACGCAGGAAAGGGACGTGCTTTCTTT.